This T cell receptor (beta chain) was observed in a study of blood T cells in healthy people across ages. Then a second PCR, running about 7 to 11 cycles, was carried out with a sample-barcoded 5' primer and a J-beta primer mix. Using its own MiXCR run on the 5' RACE reads, TCRdb lists one record per CDR3 protein. The repertoire includes about 1.5 million distinct CDR3 sequences, about 42% of them detected once, and approximately 4.1% sits in the top ten. Trimming removed 7 bases at V and 9 bases at J, with 28 bases between. The CDR3 has 16 residues. The TCR was taken from a woman aged 18-29 years in good health. The sequenced sample was blood. The chain uses TRBV12-3 or TRBV12-4 and TRBJ2-7; D is perhaps TRBD1 (6 bases). The DNA for the CDR3 is TGTGCCAGCACCCTAAATATATACAGGGATGGGCGCGGGCAGTACTTC. Amino acid sequence: CASTLNIYRDGRGQYF.